The sample holds a few counts of the clone carrying this T cell receptor beta chain. These data belong to a study of cytomegalovirus exposure and HLA in healthy donors. Here immunoSEQ multiplex PCR was the method, and the copy in TCRdb shows in-frame clones only, minus some. The repertoire holds some 310,000 clones, with 88% as singletons. Germline V gene lookup returns CDR1 MNHNY and CDR2 SVGAGI (reference sequence). CDR3 size: 15 residues. The V gene end was trimmed by 6 bases and the J gene end by 2 bases; junction bases not matched to a gene: 10. The chain is built from TRBV6-6 and TRBJ2-7, with 7 nucleotides matching TRBD1. This TCR was recovered from a man between 25 and 39 years old in good health and CMV-seronegative. Material: PBMCs. In DNA form, the CDR3 reads TGTGCCAGCAGCACAAGCTCAGGGGGTGCCTACGAGCAGTACTTC. Translation: CASSTSSGGAYEQYF.